This T cell receptor beta chain was observed in a study of T cells after yellow fever vaccination. Study-wide context: Low-cell-number fractions underwent preparation using SMART-Seq v4 Ultra Low Input. Findings and caveats of the study: At less than 97% for CD4 and 88% for CD8, most primary-vaccination clones showed up again after the booster. Faster peaking, at day 5 versus 15, marked a secondary response that was weaker.

The CDR3 is made up of 14 amino acids. V was clipped by 1 base and J by 4 bases, with 9 bases between them. Germline CDR1 and CDR2: LGHNA and YSLEER. This clonotype was counted a few times. Its antigen is unidentified. TCRdb used MiXCR to reprocess the 5' RACE reads, holding one entry per CDR3 protein. Among more than 300,000 distinct CDR3 sequences listed, approximately 11% were seen once. The chain recombines TRBV4-3 with TRBJ2-3; D gene ambiguous. This TCR was sampled from a man between 18 and 29 years old who received the YFV17D yellow fever vaccine. The sample here was CD4+ T cells sorted from PBMCs, taken 45 days after the yellow fever booster vaccination. CDR3 amino acids: CASSQGWEADTQYF. The CDR3, as DNA: TGCGCCAGCAGCCAAGGCTGGGAAGCAGATACGCAGTATTTT.